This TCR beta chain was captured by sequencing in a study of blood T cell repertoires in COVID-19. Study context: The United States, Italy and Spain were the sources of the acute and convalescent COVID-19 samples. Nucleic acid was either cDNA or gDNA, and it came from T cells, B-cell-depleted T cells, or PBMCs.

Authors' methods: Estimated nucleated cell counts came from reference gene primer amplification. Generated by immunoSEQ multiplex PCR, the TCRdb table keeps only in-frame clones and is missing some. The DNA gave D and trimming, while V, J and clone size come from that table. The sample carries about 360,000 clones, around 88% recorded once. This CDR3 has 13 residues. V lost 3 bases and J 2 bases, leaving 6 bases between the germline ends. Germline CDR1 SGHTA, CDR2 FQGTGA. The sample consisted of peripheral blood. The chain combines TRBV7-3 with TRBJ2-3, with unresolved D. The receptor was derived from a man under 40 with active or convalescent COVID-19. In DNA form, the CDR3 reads TGTGCCAGCAGCTTGCAGGCCACAGATACGCAGTATTTT. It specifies CASSLQATDTQYF.